This record concerns one T cell receptor beta chain sequence. Other DNA variants within this sample encode the same CDR3. These data belong to a study of T cells in tumors after PD-1 blockade. Study-level background: Each patient got pembrolizumab 200 mg every 3 weeks or cemiplimab 350 mg every 2 weeks. On average, peripheral blood gave 113,528 TCR templates and some 37,000 unique clonotypes.

Using immunoSEQ multiplex PCR, the repertoire was profiled, and TCRdb retains in-frame clones only, with some absent. The top ten hold approximately 15% of the sample, which has some 47,000 clones, 60% to 80% seen once. The receptor's source is a human donor with basal cell carcinoma. The starting material was PBMCs, obtained before anti-PD-1 treatment.

Here the CDR3 reads CASSPGPQLLSNQPQHF. The CDR3 DNA is TGTGCCAGCAGCCCCGGACCCCAACTCCTTAGCAATCAGCCCCAGCATTTT. This sequence joins TRBV5-4 and TRBJ1-5, with D unclear. CDR3 length equals 17 residues. The germline V gene encodes CDR1 SGHNT and CDR2 YYREEE (reference sequence). V was cut by 4 bases and J by 0 bases, with 17 bases left in between.